This T cell receptor (beta chain) was captured in a study of patients and donors after allogeneic stem cell transplantation (dated by TCRdb to 2018 to 2021). The germline V gene (reference sequence) supplies CDR1 SEHNR and CDR2 FQNEAQ. The V end loses 3 bases and the J end loses 6 bases, and a stretch of 6 bases separates them. The CDR3 has 11 amino acids, counting the end cysteine and phenylalanine. Only the CDR3 part of the read is kept: 33 bases, read in frame from the first base. Library prep was done by RT-PCR. Sequencing relied on a NextSeq 550. TCRdb took the public reads, trimmed them with fastp at Q25, ran MiXCR for clone calling and kept in-frame beta chains. CDR3 protein duplicates are merged, each entry listing the most common genes and DNA. This sample holds roughly 960,000 distinct CDR3 sequences; roughly 18% were observed only once. Of the sample, around 6% falls within the top ten clones.

The sample holds a few counts of this clonotype. Which antigen it targets is not known. Base qualities are not recorded, but no much larger clone differs from it by a single base. The rearranged chain carries TRBV7-9 and TRBJ2-7, with the D gene not confidently named. Material for sequencing was blood, either unsorted or a sorted T cell fraction (not recorded which). The sequence came from a human donor who was either an allogeneic HSCT recipient or a stem cell or donor lymphocyte infusion donor (not recorded which). It is not recorded whose cells these are; they may come from a transplant donor. The nucleotide sequence is TGTGCCAGCAGCTTGGTTTCCGAGCAGTACTTC. Its amino acids are CASSLVSEQYF.